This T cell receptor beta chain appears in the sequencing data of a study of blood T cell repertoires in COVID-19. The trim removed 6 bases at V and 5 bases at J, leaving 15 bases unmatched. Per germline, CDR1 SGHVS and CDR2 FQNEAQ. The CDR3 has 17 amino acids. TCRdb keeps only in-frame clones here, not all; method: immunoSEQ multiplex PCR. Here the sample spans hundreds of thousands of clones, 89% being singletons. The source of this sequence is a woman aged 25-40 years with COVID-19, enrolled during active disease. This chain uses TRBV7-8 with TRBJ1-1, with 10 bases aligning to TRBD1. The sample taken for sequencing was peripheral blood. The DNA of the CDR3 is TGTGCCAGCAGGTATACACTTTCTGAGGGACAGGGGACTGAAGCTTTCTTT. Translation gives CASRYTLSEGQGTEAFF.